One and the same sample provided the 31 T cell receptor beta chains below, sequenced in a study of T cells after yellow fever vaccination. TCRdb processed the 5' RACE reads anew with MiXCR; each CDR3 protein has one entry. The sample contains more than 120,000 distinct CDR3 sequences, around 7.7% of which appear only once. Sequencing was performed on CD4+ T cells sorted from PBMCs, taken 5 days after the yellow fever booster vaccination. Receptor source: a man younger than 40 who received the YFV17D yellow fever vaccine.

This clonotype was seen at least ten times. This chain connects TRBV20-1 to TRBJ2-1; 10 bases match TRBD2. Germline loops: CDR1 DFQATT, CDR2 SNEGSKA (reference sequence). V lost 3 bases, J lost 7 bases, and 6 bases stayed unmatched. The CDR3 covers 14 residues. Here the CDR3 reads CSASQAGGPNEQFF. The DNA of the CDR3 is TGCAGTGCTAGTCAAGCGGGAGGGCCAAATGAGCAGTTCTTC.

The table lists this clonotype with many counts. The V and J genes are TRBV7-2 and TRBJ1-2; D gene uncertain. Germline values: CDR1 SGHTA, CDR2 FQGNSA. V lost 5 bases, J lost 0 bases, and 19 bases lay in between. The length of the CDR3 is 17 residues. The CDR3: CASSQPGALRANYGYTF. The DNA for the CDR3 is TGTGCCAGCAGCCAGCCTGGCGCCCTTAGAGCTAACTATGGCTACACCTTC.

In the case of this clonotype: A much larger clone lies a single base off, so this may be a read error. This chain uses TRBV24-1 with TRBJ2-1; no definite D call. This CDR3 contains 12 residues. V lost 4 bases and J lost 9, with 9 bases in between. The germline CDR1 and CDR2 sequences are KGHDR and SFDVKD. The CDR3 DNA reads as TGTGCCACCAGTGACCACGGTTTTGAGCAGTTCTTC. It codes for CATSDHGFEQFF.

The table lists this clonotype with many counts. The CDR3 loop reads CATTGVYGYTF. The DNA for the CDR3 is TGTGCCACGACAGGAGTCTATGGCTACACCTTC. The chain links TRBV25-1 to TRBJ1-2, with a tentative D call TRBD1 (6 bases). The CDR3 is 11 residues long. Germline CDR1 and CDR2: MGHDK and SYGVNS. V was pared by 10 bases and J by 4 bases, with 10 bases between.

This clonotype was recorded many times. V usage is TRBV5-1 and J usage is TRBJ2-7; 7 bases agree with TRBD1. V was clipped by 4 bases and J by 6 bases; unmatched bases: 7. The CDR3 has 13 residues. Germline values: CDR1 SGHRS, CDR2 YFSETQ. The CDR3 sequence: CASSNDRVGEQYF. CDR3 in DNA: TGCGCCAGCAGCAACGACAGGGTTGGCGAGCAGTACTTC.

In its sample, this clonotype was seen many times. V is TRBV5-6 and J is TRBJ2-3; D unresolved. Between the trimmed V and J ends, which lost 3 bases and 10 bases, there was a span of 12 bases. Germline values: CDR1 SGHDT, CDR2 YYEEEE. The CDR3 runs 12 residues. The CDR3 reads CASSSGGPPQYF. CDR3 sequence (DNA): TGTGCCAGCAGCTCTGGTGGGCCCCCGCAGTATTTT.

In its sample, this clonotype was seen many times. The chain employs TRBV18 and TRBJ2-7; 8 bases agree with TRBD2. Per the germline V gene, CDR1 is KGHSH and CDR2 is LQKENI. After removal of 0 bases from V and 3 bases from J, the junction contained 7 bases not matched to a gene. This CDR3 is 16 amino acids long. The CDR3: CASSPPASSGLYEQYF. In DNA, the CDR3 is TGTGCCAGCTCACCACCGGCCTCTAGCGGGCTCTACGAGCAGTACTTC.

The sample holds many counts of this clonotype. V usage is TRBV18 and J usage is TRBJ2-4, with 8 bases fitting TRBD1. The CDR3 sequence is 16 residues long. CDR1 and CDR2 from the germline V gene are KGHSH and LQKENI. V shed 0 bases, J shed 1 base, and the junction held 2 bases outside the gene matches. CDR3 nucleotides: TGTGCCAGCTCACCACCGACAGGGGTGGCCAAAAACATTCAGTACTTC. This gives the protein CASSPPTGVAKNIQYF.

This clonotype appeared many times. The rearrangement joins TRBV20-1 to TRBJ2-7, with 9 bases aligning to TRBD2. Unmatched junction bases numbered 10, after V lost 0 bases and J lost 7 bases. This CDR3 is built from 15 residues. The V gene's germline CDR1 is DFQATT and CDR2 SNEGSKA (reference sequence). CDR3 nucleotides: TGCAGTGCTAGAGATGGGACTAGCCCTCGGGAGGAGCAGTACTTC. As protein: CSARDGTSPREEQYF.

The sample holds many counts of this clonotype. The rearrangement uses TRBV18 and TRBJ1-1; 7 bases map to TRBD1. V trimming: 6 bases; J trimming: 1 base; junction bases outside the gene matches: 2. The CDR3 has 13 residues. Germline V gene sequence: CDR1 KGHSH, CDR2 LQKENI. CDR3 in DNA: TGTGCCAGCTCCCGGACAGGGAACACTGAAGCTTTCTTT. As protein: CASSRTGNTEAFF.

The sample holds many counts of this clonotype. This chain connects TRBV6-1 to TRBJ2-5; the D is unclear. This CDR3 is 15 amino acids long. V dropped 7 bases and J dropped 4 bases, with 19 bases sitting between them. Per the germline V gene, CDR1 is MNHNS and CDR2 is SASEGT. The CDR3 DNA follows: TGTGCCAGCACCATAGTATCAGCTGCAGGAGAGACCCAGTACTTC. This codes for CASTIVSAAGETQYF.

At least ten counts were recorded for this clonotype. The chain carries TRBV6-2 or TRBV6-3 and TRBJ2-7, with 7 bases lining up with TRBD2. Per the germline V gene, CDR1 is MNHEY and CDR2 is SVGEGT. The CDR3 is made up of 12 amino acids. V shed 10 bases and J 2 bases; nucleotides not matched to a gene: 5. The CDR3 loop reads CAIASGAYEQYF. The CDR3 DNA is TGTGCCATAGCTAGCGGCGCCTACGAGCAGTACTTC.

Ten or more counts support this clonotype. The chain has TRBV12-3 or TRBV12-4 and TRBJ2-7; D is unclear. This CDR3 region has 11 residues. The V gene lost 4 bases and the J gene lost 6 bases, with 7 bases spanning the gap. CDR3 coding DNA: TGTGCCAGCAGTTGGGTCGGCGAGCAGTACTTC. This encodes CASSWVGEQYF.

The table lists this clonotype with a few counts. This chain joins TRBV5-1 and TRBJ2-6; TRBD1 agrees at 8 bases. The germline gives CDR1 SGHRS, CDR2 YFSETQ. This CDR3 is 17 amino acids long. Trimming took 5 bases from V and 7 from J; bases not matched to a gene: 14. This chain's CDR3 is CASREQGQGLGANVLTF. The CDR3 DNA sequence: TGCGCCAGCAGGGAGCAAGGACAGGGACTTGGAGCCAACGTCCTGACTTTC.

In this sample, this clonotype turned up many times. The V and J genes are TRBV11-2 and TRBJ2-1, with D possibly matching TRBD2 (6 bases). The CDR3 consists of 16 residues. V was shortened by 5 bases and J by 6 bases, with 20 bases between the two germline ends. Germline V gives CDR1 SGHAT, CDR2 FQNNGV. The CDR3: CASSHPGDAKGNEQFF. CDR3 in DNA: TGTGCCAGCAGCCACCCGGGGGACGCCAAAGGCAATGAGCAGTTCTTC.

This sequence joins TRBV7-2 and TRBJ2-7; 7 nucleotides align to TRBD2. Trimming at V came to 5 bases and at J to 4 bases, leaving 11 bases not matched to a gene. CDR1 and CDR2 from the germline V gene are SGHTA and FQGNSA. This CDR3 region has 15 residues. The CDR3 DNA reads TGTGCCAGCAGCCCTGGGACGGGGGGACCGTACGAGCAGTACTTC. Encoded protein: CASSPGTGGPYEQYF.

This clonotype appeared many times. CDR3 DNA sequence: TGTGCCAGCACCCTGACCGTGAACACTGAAGCTTTCTTT. The encoded protein is CASTLTVNTEAFF. The genes are TRBV11-2 and TRBJ1-1; D is uncertain. The CDR3 covers 13 residues. Deletions cut 7 bases from V and 0 bases from J, with 9 bases between. The germline V gene encodes CDR1 SGHAT and CDR2 FQNNGV.

This clonotype was observed at least ten times. The chain links TRBV28 to TRBJ2-7; 8 bases map to TRBD1. The CDR3 runs to 14 residues. V shed 6 bases, J shed 7 bases, and the junction held 11 bases outside the gene matches. Germline values: CDR1 MDHEN, CDR2 SYDVKM. The CDR3 is CASSTRGQVLEQYF. CDR3 sequence (DNA): TGTGCCAGCAGCACCAGGGGACAGGTCCTTGAGCAGTACTTC.

This clonotype was observed many times. The rearrangement joins TRBV20-1 to TRBJ2-1; 13 bases align to TRBD2. CDR1 and CDR2 (germline): DFQATT, SNEGSKA (reference sequence). CDR3 length: 17 residues. Trimming cost V 5 bases and J 7 bases; bases outside gene matches: 14. The CDR3 DNA follows: TGCAGTGCTGACAGGGGGGGAACTAGCGGGAGGGGGAATGAGCAGTTCTTC. This encodes CSADRGGTSGRGNEQFF.

This clonotype occurred many times. The genes are TRBV6-1 and TRBJ2-5; 8 nucleotides align to TRBD2. This CDR3 spans 15 amino acids. Per germline, CDR1 MNHNS and CDR2 SASEGT. The V and J ends lost 6 bases and 4 bases, in that order; junction bases with no gene match: 10. The CDR3 reads CASSRAGVLGETQYF. The CDR3 region has the DNA TGTGCCAGCAGCCGAGCGGGAGTATTAGGAGAGACCCAGTACTTC.

This clonotype has a single count. This may stem from a read error, because a much larger clone lies one nucleotide away. The J gene is TRBJ2-1, the V gene TRBV18; tentative D call: TRBD2 (6 bases). Germline loops: CDR1 KGHSH, CDR2 LQKENI. The CDR3 is 13 amino acids. The CDR3, as DNA: TGTGCCAGATCACCACCGCTAGCGAGTGAGCAGTTCTTC. It is translated as CARSPPLASEQFF.

This clonotype was detected only a few times. This chain uses TRBV5-4 with TRBJ2-7; 9 bases line up with TRBD1. V lost 4 bases, J lost 4 bases, and 9 bases stayed unmatched. The CDR3 contains 15 residues. CDR1 and CDR2 (germline): SGHNT, YYREEE (reference sequence). CDR3 sequence reads: CASSQGDRAGYEQYF. CDR3 coding DNA: TGTGCCAGCAGCCAGGGGGACAGGGCTGGGTACGAGCAGTACTTC.

This clonotype was picked up many times. The gene calls are TRBV12-3 or TRBV12-4 and TRBJ2-3; possibly TRBD1 or TRBD2 for D (6 bases each). V was pared by 0 bases and J by 3 bases, with 16 bases between. This CDR3 is built from 17 residues. The CDR3 nucleotides are TGTGCCAGCAGTTTAGCGGCGGGGACATCTAGTACAGATACGCAGTATTTT. Protein product: CASSLAAGTSSTDTQYF.

This clonotype was observed many times. The V call is TRBV4-3, the J call TRBJ2-2, with D possibly being TRBD1 (6 bases). Trimming left V 0 bases short and J 5 bases short, with 13 bases between. CDR1 is LGHNA and CDR2 is YSLEER in the germline V gene. There are 16 residues in the CDR3. The DNA of the CDR3 is TGCGCCAGCAGCCAAGAATTGGGGGCATTAACCGGGGAGCTGTTTTTT. Its translation is CASSQELGALTGELFF.

The CDR3 coding sequence is TGTGCCAGCAGCGTAGAGGCCTCCTACAATGAGCAGTTCTTC. Its protein is CASSVEASYNEQFF. The genes are TRBV9 and TRBJ2-1; D is uncertain. V was clipped by 0 bases and J by 0 bases, with 4 bases between them. Per germline, CDR1 SGDLS and CDR2 YYNGEE. The length of the CDR3 is 14 residues.

This clonotype was counted ten times or more. The CDR3, as DNA: TGTGCCAGCAACAGCCACACTAGCGGGGGAGCTTGGGAGCAGTACTTC. Amino acids: CASNSHTSGGAWEQYF. The J gene is TRBJ2-7, the V gene TRBV6-2 or TRBV6-3; 11 positions match TRBD2. Trimming removed 7 bases from V and 7 bases from J; junction bases left unmatched: 15. CDR3 length equals 16 residues. From germline, CDR1 is MNHEY and CDR2 SVGEGT.

The V gene is TRBV12-3 or TRBV12-4, the J gene TRBJ2-7; 7 bases agree with TRBD2. Trimming removed 5 bases from V and 0 bases from J; junction bases left unmatched: 1. There are 13 residues in the CDR3. The chain's CDR3 is CASSGLVSYEQYF. As DNA, the CDR3 is TGTGCCAGCAGTGGACTAGTCTCCTACGAGCAGTACTTC.

The rearrangement links TRBV7-6 to TRBJ2-1, with TRBD2 matching 8 bases. The V segment lost 5 bases and the J segment 8 bases; nucleotides outside the gene matches: 11. CDR1 is SGHVS, CDR2 FNYEAQ, per germline. CDR3 size: 15 residues. Here the CDR3 DNA reads TGTGCCAGCAGCGAAACCGGGACTAGTATCGATGAGCAGTTCTTC. Its protein is CASSETGTSIDEQFF.

This clonotype was picked up many times. This chain uses TRBV7-2 with TRBJ2-7, with D possibly matching TRBD2 (6 bases). The V and J ends lost 1 base and 5 bases respectively, with 15 bases between them. This CDR3 has 15 amino acids. Germline-derived CDR1 and CDR2 are SGHTA and FQGNSA. CDR3 region: CASSLGGTSPHEQYF. The CDR3 DNA follows: TGTGCCAGCAGCTTAGGTGGGACTTCGCCGCACGAGCAGTACTTC.

This clonotype was recorded at least ten times. The rearrangement joins TRBV20-1 to TRBJ2-1; D is unresolved. The germline V gene encodes CDR1 DFQATT and CDR2 SNEGSKA (reference sequence). The CDR3 contains 11 residues. Trimming left V 7 bases short and J 6 bases short, with 10 bases between. In DNA form, the CDR3 reads TGCAGTGGAGGATCCACCAATGAGCAGTTCTTC. Protein sequence: CSGGSTNEQFF.

Many counts were recorded for this clonotype. The V gene is TRBV5-6, the J gene TRBJ2-4; TRBD1 is a possible D gene (6 bases). The CDR3 sequence is 14 residues long. V dropped 2 bases and J dropped 9 bases, with 15 bases sitting between them. Germline CDR1 SGHDT, CDR2 YYEEEE. DNA of the CDR3: TGTGCCAGCAGCTTCCAGACAGGTTTAGGCATTCAGTACTTC. It is translated as CASSFQTGLGIQYF. The full variable domain, completed using reference TRBV5-6 and TRBJ2-4, is DAGVTQSPTHLIKTRGQQVTLRCSPKSGHDTVSWYQQALGQGPQFIFQYYEEEERQRGNFPDRFSGHQFPNYSSELNVNALLLGDSALYLCASSFQTGLGIQYFGAGTRLSVL.